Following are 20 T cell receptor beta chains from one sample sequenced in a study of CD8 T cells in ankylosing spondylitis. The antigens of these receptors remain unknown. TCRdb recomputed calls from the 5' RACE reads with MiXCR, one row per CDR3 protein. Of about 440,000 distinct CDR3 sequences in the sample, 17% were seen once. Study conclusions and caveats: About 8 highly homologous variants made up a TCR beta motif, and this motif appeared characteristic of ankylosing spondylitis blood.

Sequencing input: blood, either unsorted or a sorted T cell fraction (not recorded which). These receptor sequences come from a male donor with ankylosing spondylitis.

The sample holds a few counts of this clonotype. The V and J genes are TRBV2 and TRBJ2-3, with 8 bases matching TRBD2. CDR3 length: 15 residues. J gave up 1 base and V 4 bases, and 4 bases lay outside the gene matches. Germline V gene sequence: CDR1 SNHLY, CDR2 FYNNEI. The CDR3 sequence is CASSGMRGGTDTQYF. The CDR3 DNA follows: TGTGCCAGCAGTGGGATGCGGGGGGGCACAGATACGCAGTATTTT.

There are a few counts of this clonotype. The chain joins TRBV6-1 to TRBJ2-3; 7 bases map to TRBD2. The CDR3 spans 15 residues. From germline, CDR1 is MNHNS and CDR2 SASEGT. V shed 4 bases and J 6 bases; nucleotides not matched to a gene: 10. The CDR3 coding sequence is TGTGCCAGCAGTGCGGCTAGCGGTCTTAGGGATACGCAGTATTTT. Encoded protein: CASSAASGLRDTQYF.

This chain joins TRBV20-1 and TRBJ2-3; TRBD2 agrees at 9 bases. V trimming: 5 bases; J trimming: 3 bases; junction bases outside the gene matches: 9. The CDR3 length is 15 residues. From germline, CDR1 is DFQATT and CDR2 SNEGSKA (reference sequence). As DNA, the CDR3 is TGCAGTGCTCGCATTAGCGGGAGAATAACAGATACGCAGTATTTT. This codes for CSARISGRITDTQYF.

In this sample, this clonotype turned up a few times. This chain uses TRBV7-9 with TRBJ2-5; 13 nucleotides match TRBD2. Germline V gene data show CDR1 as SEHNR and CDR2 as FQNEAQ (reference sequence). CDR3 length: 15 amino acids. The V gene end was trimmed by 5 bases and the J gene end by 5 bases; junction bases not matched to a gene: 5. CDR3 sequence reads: CASSPGLAGAETQYF. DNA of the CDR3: TGTGCCAGCAGCCCCGGACTAGCGGGAGCGGAGACCCAGTACTTC.

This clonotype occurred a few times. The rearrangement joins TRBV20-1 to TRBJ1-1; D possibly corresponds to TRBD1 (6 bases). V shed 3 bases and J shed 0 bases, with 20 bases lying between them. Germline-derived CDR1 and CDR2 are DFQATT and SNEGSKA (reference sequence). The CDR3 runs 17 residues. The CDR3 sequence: CSASSTGKRPMNTEAFF. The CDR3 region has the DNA TGCAGTGCTAGCTCCACAGGGAAACGCCCTATGAACACTGAAGCTTTCTTT.

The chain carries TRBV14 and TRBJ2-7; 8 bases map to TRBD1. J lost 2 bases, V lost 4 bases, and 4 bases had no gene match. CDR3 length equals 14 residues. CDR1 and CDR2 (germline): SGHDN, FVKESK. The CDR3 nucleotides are TGTGCCAGCAGCCCGGACAGGGTGGCCTACGAGCAGTACTTC. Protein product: CASSPDRVAYEQYF.

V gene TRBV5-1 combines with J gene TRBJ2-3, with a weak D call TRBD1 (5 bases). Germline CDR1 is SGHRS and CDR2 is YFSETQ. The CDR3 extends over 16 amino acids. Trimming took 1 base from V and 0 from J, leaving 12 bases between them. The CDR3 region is CASSLKAGISTDTQYF. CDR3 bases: TGCGCCAGCAGCTTGAAAGCAGGGATTAGCACAGATACGCAGTATTTT. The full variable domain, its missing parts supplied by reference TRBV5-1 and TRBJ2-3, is KAGVTQTPRYLIKTRGQQVTLSCSPISGHRSVSWYQQTPGQGLQFLFEYFSETQRNKGNFPGRFSGRQFSNSRSEMNVSTLELGDSALYLCASSLKAGISTDTQYFGPGTRLTVL.

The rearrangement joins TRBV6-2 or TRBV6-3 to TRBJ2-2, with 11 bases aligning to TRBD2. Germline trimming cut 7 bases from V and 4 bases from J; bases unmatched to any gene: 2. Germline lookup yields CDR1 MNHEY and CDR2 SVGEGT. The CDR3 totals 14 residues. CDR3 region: CASTLAGVTGELFF. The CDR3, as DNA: TGTGCCAGCACACTAGCGGGAGTCACCGGGGAGCTGTTTTTT.

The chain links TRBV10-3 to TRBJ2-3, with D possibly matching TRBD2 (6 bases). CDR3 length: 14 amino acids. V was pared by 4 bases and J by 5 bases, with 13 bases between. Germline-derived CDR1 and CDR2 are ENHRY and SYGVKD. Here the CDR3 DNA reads TGTGCCATCAGTGTAGGCGGGGCCGGAGATACGCAGTATTTT. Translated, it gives CAISVGGAGDTQYF.

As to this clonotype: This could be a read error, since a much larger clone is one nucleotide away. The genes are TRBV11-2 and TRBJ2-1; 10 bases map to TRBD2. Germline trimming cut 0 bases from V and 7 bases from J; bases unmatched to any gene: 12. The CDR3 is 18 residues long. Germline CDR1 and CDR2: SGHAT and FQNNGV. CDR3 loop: CASSLDLSGGGKWNEQFF. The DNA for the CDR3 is TGTGCCAGCAGCTTAGATCTGAGCGGGGGGGGCAAATGGAATGAGCAGTTCTTC.

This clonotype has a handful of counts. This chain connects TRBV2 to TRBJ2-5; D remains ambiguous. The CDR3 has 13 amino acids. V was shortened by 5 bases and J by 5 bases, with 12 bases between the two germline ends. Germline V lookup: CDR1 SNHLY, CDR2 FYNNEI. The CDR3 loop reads CASSPDATETQYF. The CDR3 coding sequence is TGTGCCAGCAGTCCCGACGCTACGGAGACCCAGTACTTC.

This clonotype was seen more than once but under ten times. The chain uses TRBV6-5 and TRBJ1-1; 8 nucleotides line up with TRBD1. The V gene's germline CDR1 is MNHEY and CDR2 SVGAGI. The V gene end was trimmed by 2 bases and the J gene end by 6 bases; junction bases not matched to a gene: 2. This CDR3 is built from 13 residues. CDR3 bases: TGTGCCAGCAGTTACCAGGGGGCCTCTGAAGCTTTCTTT. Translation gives CASSYQGASEAFF.

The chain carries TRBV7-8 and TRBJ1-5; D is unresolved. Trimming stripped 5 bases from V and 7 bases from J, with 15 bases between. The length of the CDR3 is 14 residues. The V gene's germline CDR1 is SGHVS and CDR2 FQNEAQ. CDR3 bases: TGTGCCAGCAGCCCAACAGATGGAGAGCAGCCCCAGCATTTT. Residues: CASSPTDGEQPQHF.

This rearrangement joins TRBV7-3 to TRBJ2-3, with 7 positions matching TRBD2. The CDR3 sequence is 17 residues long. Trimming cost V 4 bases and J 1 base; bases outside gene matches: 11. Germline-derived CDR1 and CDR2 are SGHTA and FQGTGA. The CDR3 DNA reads TGTGCCAGCAGCTGGGGGATAGCGGGTTCAGGCACAGATACGCAGTATTTT. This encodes CASSWGIAGSGTDTQYF.

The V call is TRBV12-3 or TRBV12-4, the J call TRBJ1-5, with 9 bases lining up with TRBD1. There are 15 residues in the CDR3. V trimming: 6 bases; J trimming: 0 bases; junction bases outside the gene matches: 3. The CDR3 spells CASSRQGDSNQPQHF. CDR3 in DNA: TGTGCCAGCAGCCGACAGGGGGATAGCAATCAGCCCCAGCATTTT.

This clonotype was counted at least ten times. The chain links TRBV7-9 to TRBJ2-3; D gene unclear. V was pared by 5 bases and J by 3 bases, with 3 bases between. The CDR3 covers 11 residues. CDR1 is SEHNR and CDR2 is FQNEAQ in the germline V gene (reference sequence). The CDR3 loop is CASSQTDTQYF. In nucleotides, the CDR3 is TGTGCCAGCAGCCAGACAGATACGCAGTATTTT.

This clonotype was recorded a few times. The CDR3: CSARDRGGPSPYEQYF. The CDR3 DNA reads TGCAGTGCTAGAGATCGGGGGGGGCCAAGTCCCTACGAGCAGTACTTC. The chain joins TRBV20-1 to TRBJ2-7; 8 bases fit TRBD2. The ends lost 0 bases at V and 2 bases at J; junction bases unmatched: 9. The CDR3 covers 16 residues. Per the germline V gene, CDR1 is DFQATT and CDR2 is SNEGSKA (reference sequence).

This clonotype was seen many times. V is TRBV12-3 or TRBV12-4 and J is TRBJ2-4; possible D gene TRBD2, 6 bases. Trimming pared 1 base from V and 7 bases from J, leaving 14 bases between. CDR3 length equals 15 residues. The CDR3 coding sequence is TGTGCCAGCAGTTTAGGGGCGGGAAGGGCGAACATTCAGTACTTC. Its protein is CASSLGAGRANIQYF.

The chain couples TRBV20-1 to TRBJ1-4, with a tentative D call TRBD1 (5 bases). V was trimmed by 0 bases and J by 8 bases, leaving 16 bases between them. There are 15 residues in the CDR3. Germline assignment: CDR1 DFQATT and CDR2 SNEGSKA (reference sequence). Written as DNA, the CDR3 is TGCAGTGCTAGAGATCCTGGGCAGGGAGGAGAAAAACTGTTTTTT. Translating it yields CSARDPGQGGEKLFF.

CDR3 loop: CASSLVRARGTGELFF. The CDR3, as DNA: TGTGCCAGCAGCTTGGTCCGGGCCCGGGGCACCGGGGAGCTGTTTTTT. V and J are TRBV5-6 and TRBJ2-2, with D perhaps TRBD2 (5 bases). Germline V CDR1 and CDR2: SGHDT, YYEEEE. This CDR3 contains 16 residues. V was pared by 0 bases and J by 4 bases, with 13 bases between.